The 29 T cell receptor beta chains below come from one sample, sequenced in a study of regulatory T cells in long-lasting Graves disease. The authors built TCR beta libraries using iRepertoire HTBI primers and Arm-PCR of CDR3 regions. TCRdb redid the calling of the multiplex PCR reads with MiXCR, one entry per CDR3 protein. This table holds 600,000 to 850,000 distinct CDR3 sequences, about 32% found once. Time point: persistent/refractory GD, antithyroid drugs over 5 years with positive TRAb. There was RNA extracted from PBMCs, and the TCR library was made from it. Sequences were derived from peripheral blood mononuclear cells (PBMCs), sampled when the disease was refractory, from a patient treated with antithyroid drugs. These receptors were obtained from a female donor with Graves disease.

This clonotype was seen a few times. The rearrangement links TRBV7-2 to TRBJ1-5; no clear D gene. Germline V gene sequence: CDR1 SGHTA, CDR2 FQGNSA. The CDR3 covers 15 residues. V gave up 4 bases and J gave up 0 bases, with 10 bases separating them. DNA for the CDR3: TGTGCCAGCAGCTCGCTGGGCAATAGCAATCAGCCCCAGCATTTT. Translation gives CASSSLGNSNQPQHF.

This clonotype was seen only a few times. The V gene is TRBV29-1, the J gene TRBJ2-5; D unresolved. Trimming took off 3 bases at V and 4 bases at J, with 6 bases between the two ends. The CDR3 extends over 11 amino acids. Germline CDR1 is SQVTM and CDR2 is ANQGSEA. The CDR3 bases are TGCAGCGTTGAGTTCTTAGAGACCCAGTACTTC. Amino acids: CSVEFLETQYF. Based on the CDR3 plus reference TRBV29-1 and TRBJ2-5, the full variable domain is SAVISQKPSRDICQRGTSLTIQCQVDSQVTMMFWYRQQPGQSLTLIATANQGSEATYESGFVIDKFPISRPNLTFSTLTVSNMSPEDSSIYLCSVEFLETQYFGPGTRLLVL.

This chain uses TRBV6-1 with TRBJ1-5, with unresolved D. Germline-derived CDR1 and CDR2 are MNHNS and SASEGT. V gave up 6 bases and J gave up 7 bases, with 10 bases separating them. This CDR3 is built from 12 residues. DNA for the CDR3: TGTGCCAGCAGGGGCCGGGCCCAGCCCCAGCATTTT. Protein sequence: CASRGRAQPQHF.

The chain couples TRBV19 to TRBJ2-7; D may match TRBD1 or TRBD2 (5 bases each). The CDR3 loop spans 15 amino acids. Trimming pared 3 bases from V and 2 bases from J, leaving 14 bases between. Looked up from germline, CDR1 is LNHDA and CDR2 is SQIVND (reference sequence). The DNA of the CDR3 is TGTGCCAGTAGTATCGTATCGGGACCTACCTACGAGCAGTACTTC. This encodes CASSIVSGPTYEQYF.

V and J are TRBV4-1 and TRBJ1-6, with a tentative D call TRBD1 (6 bases). Germline V gene sequence: CDR1 MGHRA, CDR2 YSYEKL. With 1 base removed from V and 8 bases from J, the gap between germline ends came to 15 bases. The CDR3 length is 16 residues. The chain's CDR3 is CASSQALAQGHSPLHF. CDR3 DNA: TGCGCCAGCAGCCAAGCCCTTGCACAGGGACATTCACCCCTCCACTTT.

The chain combines TRBV9 with TRBJ1-4, with D possibly being TRBD1 (5 bases). Trimming left V 0 bases short and J 10 bases short, with 16 bases between. Germline CDR1 is SGDLS and CDR2 is YYNGEE. This CDR3 comprises 15 residues. The CDR3 nucleotides read TGTGCCAGCAGCGTAGACGGGGGGGTAGATGGAAAACTGTTTTTT. Translated, it gives CASSVDGGVDGKLFF.

This clonotype was observed a single time. Sequence at one end of the junction differs from germline and may be a read error. The chain joins TRBV20-1 to TRBJ1-2; TRBD1 might be the D (5 bases). The CDR3 length is 15 residues. Germline values: CDR1 DFQATT, CDR2 SNEGSKA (reference sequence). CDR3 bases: TGCGGTGCTCGAAACTACAGGATAACTCCCTATGGCTACACCTTC. Its protein product is CGARNYRITPYGYTF.

The chain couples TRBV2 to TRBJ2-1; 8 bases agree with TRBD2. This CDR3 spans 15 amino acids. Per the germline V gene, CDR1 is SNHLY and CDR2 is FYNNEI. V lost 8 bases and J lost 0; bases outside the gene matches: 6. CDR3 sequence (DNA): TGTGCCAGCGGGGAAAGCGGGAGCTCCTACAATGAGCAGTTCTTC. Its translation: CASGESGSSYNEQFF. The full variable domain, rest sourced from reference TRBV2 and TRBJ2-1, is EPEVTQTPSHQVTQMGQEVILRCVPISNHLYFYWYRQILGQKVEFLVSFYNNEISEKSEIFDDQFSVERPDGSNFTLKIRSTKLEDSAMYFCASGESGSSYNEQFFGPGTRLTVL.

In its sample, this clonotype was seen many times. J is TRBJ1-1 and V is TRBV2, with D hard to call. CDR3 length: 13 residues. The ends were cut back, 7 bases at V and 0 bases at J, with 9 bases in the middle. The germline CDR1 and CDR2 sequences are SNHLY and FYNNEI. The CDR3 coding sequence is TGTGCCAGCAAATTGACACTGAACACTGAAGCTTTCTTT. It specifies CASKLTLNTEAFF.

To note about this clonotype: Because the CDR3 is missing its conserved closing phenylalanine or tryptophan, this is likely a read error. The chain employs TRBV20-1 and TRBJ1-1; D uncertain. Germline V gene sequence: CDR1 DFQATT, CDR2 SNEGSKA (reference sequence). V dropped 1 base and J dropped 1 base, with 10 bases sitting between them. The CDR3 length is 14 residues. CDR3 nucleotides: TGCAGTGCTAGAGGTAGGGAGGGGAACACTGAAGCTTTCCTT. It is translated as CSARGREGNTEAFL.

In this sample, this clonotype turned up a few times. The chain carries TRBV5-1 and TRBJ2-2; 9 bases line up with TRBD1. The germline gives CDR1 SGHRS, CDR2 YFSETQ. The V and J ends lost 6 bases and 9 bases, in that order; junction bases with no gene match: 12. The CDR3 totals 15 residues. The CDR3 DNA reads as TGCGCCAGCACTACGAGGGGGACAGGGTTCCGGGAGCTGTTTTTT. As protein: CASTTRGTGFRELFF.

This clonotype has only a few counts. The V and J genes are TRBV6-5 and TRBJ1-1, with 7 bases identical to TRBD1. V lost 2 bases, J lost 8 bases, and 11 bases stayed unmatched. The CDR3 is made up of 15 amino acids. Germline CDR1 and CDR2: MNHEY and SVGAGI. The CDR3: CASSYRQGVVPEAFF. In DNA form, the CDR3 reads TGTGCCAGCAGTTACCGACAGGGAGTGGTCCCCGAAGCTTTCTTT.

This clonotype was picked up one time. The chain links TRBV4-2 to TRBJ2-7, with D perhaps matching TRBD2 (6 bases). The CDR3 loop spans 16 amino acids. Germline CDR1 and CDR2: LGHNA and YNFKEQ. V gave up 4 bases and J gave up 4 bases, with 20 bases separating them. The CDR3 loop is CASSPRVREESYEQYF. The CDR3 nucleotides are TGTGCCAGCAGCCCAAGGGTGCGGGAAGAATCTTACGAGCAGTACTTC.

This clonotype was counted between two and nine times. This rearrangement joins TRBV20-1 to TRBJ1-1; D might be TRBD1 (6 bases). Per germline, CDR1 DFQATT and CDR2 SNEGSKA (reference sequence). This CDR3 is 12 amino acids long. Trimming removed 6 bases from V and 3 bases from J, with 11 bases in between. This chain's CDR3 is CSAPAGDTEAFF. CDR3 nucleotides: TGCAGTGCCCCAGCAGGGGACACTGAAGCTTTCTTT.

This rearrangement joins TRBV4-2 to TRBJ1-2, with D possibly matching TRBD1 (5 bases). CDR1 is LGHNA, CDR2 YNFKEQ, per germline. The CDR3 extends over 17 amino acids. Trimming took 0 bases from V and 0 from J, leaving 14 bases between them. CDR3 DNA sequence: TGTGCCAGCAGCCAAGACGCCCAGGGTATTCCTAACTATGGCTACACCTTC. Translating it yields CASSQDAQGIPNYGYTF.

This chain connects TRBV15 to TRBJ2-5; D remains unclear. V lost 0 bases and J lost 5, with 10 bases in between. CDR3 size: 14 residues. CDR1 and CDR2 (germline): LNHNV, YYDKDF (reference sequence). The CDR3 loop is CATSRDGSSETQYF. CDR3 bases: TGTGCCACCAGCAGAGATGGGTCTTCCGAGACCCAGTACTTC.

The chain carries TRBV7-9 and TRBJ2-6; no firm D call. From germline, CDR1 is SEHNR and CDR2 FQNEAQ (reference sequence). V was trimmed by 5 bases and J by 5 bases, leaving 13 bases between them. The CDR3 runs to 15 residues. CDR3 coding DNA: TGTGCCAGCAGCCGCCCCAGGCTGAGGGCCAACGTCCTGACTTTC. This gives the protein CASSRPRLRANVLTF.

Only a few counts were recorded for this clonotype. The J gene is TRBJ2-2, the V gene TRBV11-1; 10 bases line up with TRBD2. This CDR3 is built from 14 residues. Per the germline V gene, CDR1 is SGHAT and CDR2 is FQDESV (reference sequence). V shed 6 bases and J 6 bases; nucleotides not matched to a gene: 4. The CDR3 sequence is CASRAGGAAGELFF. Here the CDR3 DNA reads TGTGCCAGCAGAGCGGGAGGGGCCGCCGGGGAGCTGTTTTTT.

The chain couples TRBV27 to TRBJ1-1; tentative D call: TRBD1 (5 bases). Germline values: CDR1 MNHEY, CDR2 SMNVEV (reference sequence). This CDR3 contains 14 residues. The V end lost 8 bases, the J end lost 1 base, and 14 bases lay between the germline ends. The CDR3 nucleotides are TGTGCCAGCTCCCTCTGGGGGTCGAACACTGAAGCTTTCTTT. Protein: CASSLWGSNTEAFF.

For this clonotype: This is likely a read error, given that the CDR3 carries no conserved phenylalanine or tryptophan at its end. V and J are TRBV2 and TRBJ1-2; 8 nucleotides align to TRBD1. Germline V CDR1 and CDR2: SNHLY, FYNNEI. The V and J ends lost 4 bases and 4 bases, in that order; junction bases with no gene match: 2. The CDR3 is made up of 13 amino acids. The CDR3 here is CASSGTGPYGYTS. DNA of the CDR3: TGTGCCAGCAGTGGGACAGGGCCCTATGGCTACACCTCC.

The chain couples TRBV9 to TRBJ2-7; possibly TRBD1 for D (6 bases). Germline lookup yields CDR1 SGDLS and CDR2 YYNGEE. The CDR3 has 14 residues. V lost 1 base, J lost 3 bases, and 11 bases lay in between. CDR3 in DNA: TGTGCCAGCAGCGTATCCGGACAGAGCTACGAGCAGTACTTC. Its protein product is CASSVSGQSYEQYF.

The gene calls are TRBV20-1 and TRBJ1-2; D unclear. V was cut by 1 base and J by 3 bases, with 12 bases left in between. The V gene's germline CDR1 is DFQATT and CDR2 SNEGSKA (reference sequence). The CDR3 runs to 14 residues. The CDR3 reads CSARGGGRYYGYTF. The CDR3, as DNA: TGCAGTGCTAGAGGGGGAGGGAGATACTATGGCTACACCTTC.

This clonotype was found a few times. The CDR3 sequence: CAWSVPSTGSNEKLFF. For the CDR3, the DNA is TGTGCCTGGAGTGTACCCTCCACAGGGTCGAATGAAAAACTGTTTTTT. This chain connects TRBV30 to TRBJ1-4; D is possibly TRBD1 (6 bases). The germline V gene has CDR1 GTSNPN and CDR2 SVGIG (reference sequence). V dropped 0 bases and J dropped 5 bases, with 16 bases sitting between them. This CDR3 is built from 16 residues.

This clonotype was picked up many times. This chain connects TRBV27 to TRBJ1-1; D is ambiguous. The CDR3 is made up of 11 amino acids. V was trimmed by 2 bases and J by 8 bases, leaving 6 bases between them. Germline V CDR1 and CDR2: MNHEY, SMNVEV (reference sequence). The CDR3 DNA reads TGTGCCAGCAGTTTAGGGCAGGAAGCTTTCTTT. The encoded protein is CASSLGQEAFF.

There are a few counts of this clonotype. V is TRBV5-1 and J is TRBJ1-6; TRBD1 might be the D (6 bases). The CDR3 sequence is 14 residues long. Trimming stripped 3 bases from V and 6 bases from J, with 10 bases between. Germline CDR1 and CDR2: SGHRS and YFSETQ. The CDR3 is CASSSGQINSPLHF. The CDR3 bases are TGCGCCAGCAGCTCTGGACAGATTAATTCACCCCTCCACTTT.

This clonotype came up a few times. The V and J genes are TRBV30 and TRBJ1-2, with TRBD1 identical over 7 bases. Germline trimming cut 4 bases from V and 2 bases from J; bases unmatched to any gene: 1. The CDR3 spans 12 residues. Germline CDR1 is GTSNPN and CDR2 is SVGIG (reference sequence). The CDR3 region is CAWMGQNYGYTF. The CDR3 region has the DNA TGTGCCTGGATGGGACAGAACTATGGCTACACCTTC.

V and J are TRBV6-1 and TRBJ2-7, with 9 bases lining up with TRBD2. CDR3 length equals 15 residues. With 5 bases clipped from V and 7 bases from J, the junction kept 12 bases outside the gene matches. CDR1 and CDR2 (germline): MNHNS, SASEGT. For the CDR3, the DNA is TGTGCCAGCAGTCTCGGACTAGCGACCCCGGGGGAGCAGTACTTC. It is translated as CASSLGLATPGEQYF.

This clonotype was seen a handful of times. V and J are TRBV6-1 and TRBJ1-2, with no clear D. The CDR3 has 13 residues. Germline V gives CDR1 MNHNS, CDR2 SASEGT. Trimming left V 0 bases short and J 8 bases short, with 10 bases between. The CDR3, as DNA: TGTGCCAGCAGTGAAGCGGCCCCGGGGGGCTACACCTTC. Amino acid sequence: CASSEAAPGGYTF.

This clonotype was found a few times. The CDR3 region is CASSALGSGNEKLFF. The DNA of the CDR3 is TGTGCCAGCAGCGCCCTGGGGAGCGGGAATGAAAAACTGTTTTTT. V is TRBV13 and J is TRBJ1-4; D unclear. V was trimmed by 5 bases and J by 5 bases, leaving 15 bases between them. The CDR3 loop spans 15 amino acids. The germline gives CDR1 PRHDT, CDR2 FYEKMQ (reference sequence).